What follows describes a single T cell receptor (beta chain). The V gene's germline CDR1 is SGHTA and CDR2 FQGNSA. The length of the CDR3 is 14 residues. V was clipped by 6 bases and J by 7 bases, with 16 bases between them. Source study methods: Nucleated cell number was recorded as an estimate derived from reference gene primer amplification. The repertoire was sequenced with immunoSEQ multiplex PCR; TCRdb's copy has only in-frame clones and lacks some. That table is the source of V, J and clone size, and D and trimming were worked out from the DNA. The sample holds 77,000 or so clones, more than 80% seen once. This record belongs to a study of blood T cell repertoires in COVID-19. About the research overall: Acute-phase and convalescent COVID-19 samples originated in the United States, Italy and Spain. T cells, B-cell-depleted T cells, or PBMCs provided the cDNA or gDNA that served as material.

The sequenced sample consisted of peripheral blood. This receptor was obtained from a man older than 75 with acute or convalescent COVID-19. V and J are TRBV7-2 and TRBJ2-1; a possible D gene is TRBD1 (5 bases). Written as DNA, the CDR3 is TGTGCCAGCAGTTACGATCAGGGAAGGAATGAGCAGTTCTTC. It translates to CASSYDQGRNEQFF.